A selection of T cell receptor beta chains follows, all from one sample in a study of T-cell reconstitution after alpha-beta-depleted transplantation in children. In TCRdb, the PCR reads were re-called with MiXCR into one record per CDR3 protein. The data contain fewer than 130,000 distinct CDR3 sequences, about a tenth of them singletons. Sequenced here: PBMCs from the stem cell graft donor, sampled from the stem cell graft. The receptors derive from a human donor who donated a stem cell graft to a child with acute lymphoblastic leukemia. CDR3s include the opening cysteine and the closing phenylalanine or tryptophan. A D gene is named only where the DNA matches it firmly. The size field is filled for only some rows; it gives once, few, many or a size class.

TRBJ1-1 | once | . | TRBV7-6 | CASSLESTEAFF | TGTGCCAGCAGCTTAGAATCCACTGAAGCTTTCTTT
TRBJ2-7 | many | . | TRBV29-1 | CSVVRGISYEQYF | TGCAGCGTTGTCAGGGGAATATCCTACGAGCAGTACTTC
TRBJ2-7 | many | TRBD2 | TRBV29-1 | CSVVPSGRYEQYF | TGCAGCGTTGTGCCTAGCGGGAGGTACGAGCAGTACTTC
TRBJ2-5 | many | TRBD2 | TRBV5-1 | CASSSGLAGVLAQYF | TGCGCCAGCAGCTCAGGACTAGCGGGAGTGTTGGCCCAGTACTTC
TRBJ1-2 | many | . | TRBV4-3 | CASSQDRPIYGYTF | TGCGCCAGCAGCCAAGATCGACCCATCTATGGCTACACCTTC
TRBJ1-5 | many | . | TRBV6-2/TRBV6-3 | CASSYTEGDQPQHF | TGTGCCAGCAGCTATACTGAGGGAGATCAGCCCCAGCATTTT
TRBJ2-7 | many | TRBD1 | TRBV12-3/TRBV12-4 | CASSLEGQLHEQYF | TGTGCCAGCAGTTTAGAGGGACAGCTCCACGAGCAGTACTTC
TRBJ1-4 | many | . | TRBV25-1 | CASTDRRNEKLFF | TGTGCCAGCACCGACAGGCGAAATGAAAAACTGTTTTTT
TRBJ2-7 | many | TRBD1 | TRBV28 | CASSSQRTGPAEQYF | TGTGCCAGCAGTTCTCAGAGGACAGGGCCTGCCGAGCAGTACTTC
TRBJ2-1 | many | . | TRBV6-1 | CASSEASRLEQFF | TGTGCCAGCAGTGAAGCGTCCAGGCTTGAGCAGTTCTTC
TRBJ1-1 | many | . | TRBV19 | CASSRGGGEAFF | TGTGCCAGCTCCAGGGGTGGGGGTGAAGCTTTCTTT
TRBJ2-3 | many | TRBD2 | TRBV28 | CASSLGSSGPTDTQYF | TGTGCCAGCAGTTTAGGGTCTAGCGGACCCACAGATACGCAGTATTTT
TRBJ1-5 | many | . | TRBV18 | CASSPTDNQPQHF | TGTGCCAGCTCACCAACCGACAATCAGCCCCAGCATTTT
TRBJ2-3 | many | TRBD1 | TRBV11-3 | CASSLFGQGYTGTDTQYF | TGTGCCAGCAGCTTATTCGGACAGGGGTACACGGGGACAGATACGCAGTATTTT
TRBJ2-2 | many | . | TRBV4-2 | CASSRGGGGTPGGELFF | TGTGCCAGCAGCCGCGGGGGAGGGGGGACCCCCGGCGGGGAGCTGTTTTTT
TRBJ2-1 | . | TRBD2 | TRBV9 | CASSSSLASSYNEQFF | TGTGCCAGCAGCTCTTCACTAGCGAGCTCCTACAATGAGCAGTTCTTC
TRBJ2-6 | many | . | TRBV7-6 | CASSSSSGANVLTF | TGTGCCAGCAGCTCAAGCTCTGGGGCCAACGTCCTGACTTTC
TRBJ2-7 | many | TRBD2 | TRBV16 | CASSLAGGSYEQYF | TGTGCCAGCAGCCTAGCGGGGGGCTCCTACGAGCAGTACTTC
TRBJ2-7 | many | . | TRBV28 | CASRSGSYEQYF | TGTGCCAGCAGGTCCGGTTCCTACGAGCAGTACTTC
TRBJ1-4 | once | . | TRBV5-6 | CASSQWAPSTNEKLFF | TGTGCCAGCAGTCAGTGGGCTCCATCAACTAATGAAAAACTGTTTTTT
TRBJ2-5 | many | . | TRBV28 | CASRTGPTRQTQYF | TGTGCCAGCAGGACGGGGCCCACCCGACAGACCCAGTACTTC
TRBJ2-5 | many | TRBD1 | TRBV12-3/TRBV12-4 | CASRTGGRDETQYF | TGTGCCAGCAGGACAGGGGGCCGGGATGAGACCCAGTACTTC
TRBJ2-5 | . | . | TRBV19 | CASSPGTVPQTQYF | TGTGCCAGTAGCCCAGGGACCGTACCCCAGACCCAGTACTTC
TRBJ1-1 | many | . | TRBV25-1 | CASSPRTEGTEAFF | TGTGCCAGCAGTCCCCGGACAGAGGGTACTGAAGCTTTCTTT
TRBJ2-5 | many | TRBD2 | TRBV12-3/TRBV12-4 | CASSSGTSGKRGETQYF | TGTGCCAGCAGTTCCGGGACTAGCGGGAAAAGAGGAGAGACCCAGTACTTC
TRBJ2-2 | . | . | TRBV6-2/TRBV6-3 | CASSYSADGNTGELFF | TGTGCCAGCAGTTACTCGGCCGACGGGAACACCGGGGAGCTGTTTTTT
TRBJ1-5 | many | . | TRBV5-1 | CASSIFEGQPQHF | TGCGCCAGCAGCATTTTTGAGGGACAGCCCCAGCATTTT
TRBJ2-5 | many | . | TRBV6-2/TRBV6-3 | CASSRTVFPYQETQYF | TGTGCCAGCAGTAGGACAGTTTTTCCGTACCAAGAGACCCAGTACTTC
TRBJ2-2 | many | TRBD1 | TRBV27 | CASSLRQGQLFF | TGTGCCAGCAGTTTGCGACAGGGGCAGCTGTTTTTT
TRBJ1-1 | many | . | TRBV25-1 | CASSKQGLGTEAFF | TGTGCCAGCAGTAAACAGGGACTGGGCACTGAAGCTTTCTTT
TRBJ2-7 | many | . | TRBV6-5 | CASSYGQTYEQYF | TGTGCCAGCAGTTACGGACAGACCTACGAGCAGTACTTC
TRBJ2-1 | many | TRBD2 | TRBV19 | CASSIATTRWTSGIGEQFF | TGTGCCAGTAGTATAGCAACCACCCGGTGGACTAGCGGGATCGGTGAGCAGTTCTTC